The rows below give T cell receptor beta chains drawn from one sample of a study of blood T cells in healthy people across ages. TCRdb re-analysed the 5' RACE reads in MiXCR, keeping a single row per CDR3 protein. The profile shows approximately 800,000 distinct CDR3 sequences, 56% of them singletons. Sequenced input: blood. These receptors were collected from a man aged 40-55 years in good health. The CDR3 runs from the conserved cysteine through the conserved F or W. The order of the fields is D gene, V gene, J gene, clone size, CDR3 DNA, CDR3 protein. A D gene is named only where the DNA matches it firmly. The size of a clone is reported for some rows only, either as once, few or many, or as a class for expanded clones.

>TRBD1|TRBV7-2|TRBJ2-1|NA
TGTGCCAGCAGCTCCGACCGGACAGGGTTTAATGAGCAGTTCTTC
CASSSDRTGFNEQFF
>NA|TRBV25-1|TRBJ2-5|NA
TGTGCCAGCAGGATGGGTTCTTGGGAGACCCAGTACTTC
CASRMGSWETQYF
>NA|TRBV7-2|TRBJ1-2|few
TGTGCCAGCAGCTTAGGGGTGGGAACCTATGGCTACACCTTC
CASSLGVGTYGYTF
>TRBD1|TRBV20-1|TRBJ1-5|few
TGCAGTGCTAGAGCGAGACAGGGTGGTCAGCCCCAGCATTTT
CSARARQGGQPQHF
>NA|TRBV27|TRBJ2-7|NA
TGTGCCAGCAGTCACCTAGCTGGGGGTGGGATTTACGAGCAGTACTTC
CASSHLAGGGIYEQYF
>NA|TRBV28|TRBJ2-1|few
TGTGCCAGCAGTTCCGGGACCTACAATGAGCAGTTCTTC
CASSSGTYNEQFF
>NA|TRBV7-9|TRBJ2-7|many
TGTGCCAGCAGCTTAGTAATCGGGGACTACGAGCAGTACTTC
CASSLVIGDYEQYF
>NA|TRBV6-6|TRBJ2-1|NA
TGTGCCAGCAGCCCGACGGGCGGCCCCAATGAGCAGTTCTTC
CASSPTGGPNEQFF
>NA|TRBV1|TRBJ2-4|NA
TGCACCAGCAGCCAAGATAGGAAACAGGGGGCGAACATTCAGTACTTC
CTSSQDRKQGANIQYF
>NA|TRBV11-2|TRBJ2-6|NA
TGTGCCAGCAGCTTATCTTCGGTAGGCAGGGGAGTCCCTGGGGCCAACGTCCTGACTTTC
CASSLSSVGRGVPGANVLTF
>NA|TRBV28|TRBJ1-2|NA
TGTGCCAGCAGTTTAGGGCTGGCCAGGGCGTATGGCTACACCTTC
CASSLGLARAYGYTF
>NA|TRBV25-1|TRBJ2-3|NA
TGTGCCAGCAGTGATGCCCTAGTTGCGCAGTATTTT
CASSDALVAQYF
>NA|TRBV7-2|TRBJ2-2|NA
TGTGCCAGCAGCTTAGTGCCGGGACTGTCTCCCTGGTCCAACACCGGGGAGCTGTTTTTT
CASSLVPGLSPWSNTGELFF
>NA|TRBV27|TRBJ1-2|few
TGTGCCAGTAAAAAAACCTCGTTCAGCTCTCATGGCTACACCTTC
CASKKTSFSSHGYTF
>TRBD1|TRBV28|TRBJ2-3|NA
TGTGCCAGCAGTTTAACCGGACAGGGGTCGGATACGCAGTATTTT
CASSLTGQGSDTQYF
>NA|TRBV4-3|TRBJ1-1|few
TGCGCCAGCAGCCAAGATCCTAACAGTTACACTGAAGCTTTCTTT
CASSQDPNSYTEAFF
>TRBD2|TRBV9|TRBJ2-1|NA
TGTGCCAGCAGCGTAACCCCAGGACTAGCGGGGACAGACAATGAGCAGTTCTTC
CASSVTPGLAGTDNEQFF
>TRBD1|TRBV9|TRBJ1-2|NA
TGTGCCAGCAGCGTCCGGGACAGGGATGGCTACACCTTC
CASSVRDRDGYTF